The 17 T cell receptor beta chains listed next were all sequenced from one sample in a study of T cell responses to AZD1222 COVID-19 vaccine. The repertoire was sequenced with immunoSEQ multiplex PCR; TCRdb's copy has only in-frame clones and lacks some. This sample has some 96,000 clones, with roughly 90% found just once. Sample: peripheral blood, taken on day 0 of AZD1222 vaccination. The receptors originated from an adult in good health.

The chain joins TRBV6-1 to TRBJ1-2; D is ambiguous. This CDR3 has 17 residues. The V end was cut by 2 bases, the J end by 4 bases, with 20 bases between. The V gene's germline CDR1 is MNHNS and CDR2 SASEGT. The CDR3 DNA sequence: TGTGCCAGCAGTGAATCTATCGGTAGGGCCTCTATCTATGGCTACACCTTC. Translating gives CASSESIGRASIYGYTF.

J is TRBJ2-3 and V is TRBV29-1; TRBD1 matches at 8 bases. CDR1 SQVTM and CDR2 ANQGSEA come from the germline V gene. Trimming cost V 4 bases and J 7 bases; bases outside gene matches: 10. The CDR3 has 14 amino acids. CDR3 amino acids: CSVVDRASMNTQYF. The CDR3 DNA reads as TGCAGCGTTGTGGACAGGGCGTCTATGAATACGCAGTATTTT.

The gene calls are TRBV19 and TRBJ1-5; TRBD1 matches 11 bases. Unmatched junction bases numbered 3, after V lost 5 bases and J lost 3 bases. There are 15 residues in the CDR3. The germline gives CDR1 LNHDA, CDR2 SQIVND (reference sequence). CDR3 sequence (DNA): TGTGCCAGTAGTGGACAGGGGGCCTACAATCAGCCCCAGCATTTT. Encoded protein: CASSGQGAYNQPQHF.

The genes are TRBV7-2 and TRBJ2-7; no definite D call. From germline, CDR1 is SGHTA and CDR2 FQGNSA. V lost 0 bases, J lost 6 bases, and 9 bases lay in between. The CDR3 loop spans 13 amino acids. CDR3 bases: TGTGCCAGCAGCTTAGCTCAGGCGACCGAGCAGTACTTC. This encodes CASSLAQATEQYF.

The rearrangement joins TRBV5-4 to TRBJ2-2; 8 bases agree with TRBD1. CDR3 length equals 18 residues. After removal of 1 base from V and 0 bases from J, the junction contained 8 bases not matched to a gene. Germline V gene data show CDR1 as SGHNT and CDR2 as YYREEE (reference sequence). This chain's CDR3 is CASSLWPDRGSNTGELFF. The CDR3 coding sequence is TGTGCCAGCAGCTTGTGGCCTGACAGGGGTTCGAACACCGGGGAGCTGTTTTTT.

The rearrangement joins TRBV7-2 to TRBJ2-7; D remains ambiguous. Germline CDR1 is SGHTA and CDR2 is FQGNSA. V lost 3 bases and J 10 bases, leaving 13 bases between the germline ends. The CDR3 contains 12 residues. CDR3 residues: CASSLGRSYQYF. The CDR3 DNA sequence: TGTGCCAGCAGCTTGGGCCGTTCGTATCAGTACTTC.

This clone was detected only a few times. This chain uses TRBV2 with TRBJ1-4, with 8 bases that match TRBD1. The V gene end was trimmed by 7 bases and the J gene end by 2 bases; junction bases not matched to a gene: 0. The CDR3 has 13 residues. Germline loops: CDR1 SNHLY, CDR2 FYNNEI. CDR3 residues: CASNRGTNEKLFF. The CDR3 nucleotides are TGTGCCAGCAACAGGGGGACTAATGAAAAACTGTTTTTT.

This rearrangement joins TRBV7-2 to TRBJ1-2; 8 positions agree with TRBD1. Germline CDR1 is SGHTA and CDR2 is FQGNSA. The CDR3 contains 13 residues. The ends lost 2 bases at V and 14 bases at J; junction bases unmatched: 10. In nucleotides, the CDR3 is TGTGCCAGCAGCTTAATCTCGGACAGGGACGGGACCTTC. Translated: CASSLISDRDGTF.

This chain links TRBV28 with TRBJ2-1, with TRBD2 identical over 12 bases. Germline V gene lookup returns CDR1 MDHEN and CDR2 SYDVKM. This CDR3 has 14 amino acids. V was pared by 7 bases and J by 4 bases, with 2 bases of the junction left unmatched. CDR3 sequence reads: CASKLAGGYNEQFF. The CDR3 nucleotides read TGTGCCAGCAAACTAGCGGGAGGTTACAATGAGCAGTTCTTC.

The chain has TRBV19 and TRBJ2-1; possibly TRBD1 for D (6 bases). The germline CDR1 and CDR2 sequences are LNHDA and SQIVND (reference sequence). V gave up 8 bases and J gave up 7 bases, with 15 bases separating them. There are 13 residues in the CDR3. CDR3 protein: CASFEQGRNEQFF. DNA for the CDR3: TGTGCCAGTTTCGAACAGGGAAGGAATGAGCAGTTCTTC.

V gene TRBV7-3 combines with J gene TRBJ2-5; 12 bases map to TRBD2. There are 14 residues in the CDR3. Germline assignment: CDR1 SGHTA and CDR2 FQGTGA. Unmatched junction bases numbered 2, after V lost 5 bases and J lost 4 bases. The CDR3 DNA is TGTGCCAGCAGCCTGGGACTAGCGGGAGAGACCCAGTACTTC. Its protein product is CASSLGLAGETQYF. The full variable domain, in which reference TRBV7-3 and TRBJ2-5 provide the parts outside the CDR3, is GAGVSQTPSNKVTEKGKYVELRCDPISGHTALYWYRQSLGQGPEFLIYFQGTGAADDSGLPNDRFFAVRPEGSVSTLKIQRTERGDSAVYLCASSLGLAGETQYFGPGTRLLVL.

The chain recombines TRBV2 with TRBJ1-5, with D unresolved. This CDR3 region has 15 residues. With 3 bases removed from V and 5 bases from J, the gap between germline ends came to 14 bases. Germline loops: CDR1 SNHLY, CDR2 FYNNEI. The CDR3 DNA is TGTGCCAGCAGTGATGGCAGCCCATACGATCAGCCCCAGCATTTT. Protein product: CASSDGSPYDQPQHF.

The rearrangement uses TRBV7-2 and TRBJ2-3; D gene uncertain. The germline V gene encodes CDR1 SGHTA and CDR2 FQGNSA. Trimming shortened V by 0 bases and J by 0 bases, and 7 bases separated the two germline ends. This CDR3 spans 15 amino acids. The CDR3 protein is CASSLAGTSTDTQYF. The CDR3 DNA follows: TGTGCCAGCAGCTTAGCCGGAACTAGCACAGATACGCAGTATTTT.

V usage is TRBV18 and J usage is TRBJ2-5; TRBD1 aligns across 7 bases. The CDR3 runs 15 residues. The germline gives CDR1 KGHSH, CDR2 LQKENI. V lost 3 bases and J lost 3; bases outside the gene matches: 7. The CDR3 DNA sequence: TGTGCCAGCTCACCGTTGGGACAGACAAAAGAGACCCAGTACTTC. Protein product: CASSPLGQTKETQYF. The full variable domain, rest sourced from reference TRBV18 and TRBJ2-5, is NAGVMQNPRHLVRRRGQEARLRCSPMKGHSHVYWYRQLPEEGLKFMVYLQKENIIDESGMPKERFSAEFPKEGPSILRIQQVVRGDSAAYFCASSPLGQTKETQYFGPGTRLLVL.

V usage is TRBV19 and J usage is TRBJ2-1; 10 nucleotides match TRBD2. After removal of 5 bases from V and 3 bases from J, the junction contained 10 bases not matched to a gene. The CDR3 has 17 amino acids. Per the germline V gene, CDR1 is LNHDA and CDR2 is SQIVND (reference sequence). CDR3 sequence: CASSAFLAGVYYNEQFF. CDR3 DNA: TGTGCCAGTAGTGCCTTCCTAGCGGGAGTGTACTACAATGAGCAGTTCTTC. The full variable domain, its missing parts supplied by reference TRBV19 and TRBJ2-1, is DGGITQSPKYLFRKEGQNVTLSCEQNLNHDAMYWYRQDPGQGLRLIYYSQIVNDFQKGDIAEGYSVSREKKESFPLTVTSAQKNPTAFYLCASSAFLAGVYYNEQFFGPGTRLTVL.

The chain is built from TRBV19 and TRBJ1-1; TRBD1 matches 8 bases. The CDR3 is 14 residues long. Per germline, CDR1 LNHDA and CDR2 SQIVND (reference sequence). V gave up 5 bases and J gave up 5 bases; unmatched junction bases: 7. The CDR3 reads CASSSTGGHTEAFF. The CDR3 nucleotides read TGTGCCAGTAGTTCTACAGGGGGTCATACTGAAGCTTTCTTT.

CDR3 protein: CASSLEETGRYGYTF. DNA for the CDR3: TGTGCCAGCAGTTTAGAGGAGACAGGGAGGTATGGCTACACCTTC. J is TRBJ1-2 and V is TRBV27, with TRBD1 matching 7 bases. J gave up 5 bases and V 2 bases, and 8 bases lay outside the gene matches. CDR3 length: 15 residues. Germline CDR1 reads MNHEY; CDR2 reads SMNVEV (reference sequence).